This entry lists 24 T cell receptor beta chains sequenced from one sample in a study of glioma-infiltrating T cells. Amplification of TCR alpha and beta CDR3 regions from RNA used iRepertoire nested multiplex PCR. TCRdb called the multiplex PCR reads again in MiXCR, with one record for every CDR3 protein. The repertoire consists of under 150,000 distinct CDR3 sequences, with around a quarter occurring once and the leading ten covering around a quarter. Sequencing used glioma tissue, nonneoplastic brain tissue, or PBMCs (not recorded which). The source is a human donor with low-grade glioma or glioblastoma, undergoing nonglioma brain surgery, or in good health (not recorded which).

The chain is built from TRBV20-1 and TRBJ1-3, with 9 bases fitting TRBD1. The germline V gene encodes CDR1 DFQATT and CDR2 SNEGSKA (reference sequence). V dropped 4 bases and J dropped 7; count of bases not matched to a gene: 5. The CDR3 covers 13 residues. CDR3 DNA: TGCAGTGCTACGACCGGGACAGGGAACACCATATATTTT. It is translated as CSATTGTGNTIYF.

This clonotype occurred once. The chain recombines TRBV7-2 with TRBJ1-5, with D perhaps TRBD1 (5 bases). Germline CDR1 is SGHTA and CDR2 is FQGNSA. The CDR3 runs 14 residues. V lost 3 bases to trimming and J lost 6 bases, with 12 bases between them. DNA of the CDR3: TGTGCCAGCAGCTTGCAGGGCACCAGTCAGCCCCAGCATTTT. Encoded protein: CASSLQGTSQPQHF.

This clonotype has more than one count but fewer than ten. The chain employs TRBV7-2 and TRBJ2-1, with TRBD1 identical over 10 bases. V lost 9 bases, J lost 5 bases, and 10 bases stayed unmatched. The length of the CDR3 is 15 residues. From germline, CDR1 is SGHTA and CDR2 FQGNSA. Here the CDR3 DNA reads TGTGCCAGGGGAATAGACAGGGGGCACGACAATGAGCAGTTCTTC. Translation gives CARGIDRGHDNEQFF.

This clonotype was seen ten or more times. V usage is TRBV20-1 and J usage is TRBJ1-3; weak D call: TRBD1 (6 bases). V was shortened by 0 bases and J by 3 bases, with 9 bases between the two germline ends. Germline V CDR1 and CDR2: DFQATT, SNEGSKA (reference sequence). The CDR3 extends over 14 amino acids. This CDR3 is CSARDQQGGNTIYF. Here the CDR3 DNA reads TGCAGTGCTAGAGATCAACAGGGTGGAAACACCATATATTTT.

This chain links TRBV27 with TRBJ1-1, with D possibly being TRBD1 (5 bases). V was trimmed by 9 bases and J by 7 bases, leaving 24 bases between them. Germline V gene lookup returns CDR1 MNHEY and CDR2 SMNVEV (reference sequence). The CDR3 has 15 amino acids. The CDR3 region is CARSLQLFLGDEAFF. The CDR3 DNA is TGTGCCAGAAGTCTACAACTATTTCTAGGGGATGAAGCTTTCTTT.

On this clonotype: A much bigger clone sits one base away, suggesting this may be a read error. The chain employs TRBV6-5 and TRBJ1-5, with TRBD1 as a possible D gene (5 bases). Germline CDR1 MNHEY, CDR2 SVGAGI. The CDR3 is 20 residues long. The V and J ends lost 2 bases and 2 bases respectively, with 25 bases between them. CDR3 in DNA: TGTGCCAGCAGTTACCAATGGGAAATTGACAGATACTATGGCAATCAGCCCCAGCATTTT. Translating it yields CASSYQWEIDRYYGNQPQHF.

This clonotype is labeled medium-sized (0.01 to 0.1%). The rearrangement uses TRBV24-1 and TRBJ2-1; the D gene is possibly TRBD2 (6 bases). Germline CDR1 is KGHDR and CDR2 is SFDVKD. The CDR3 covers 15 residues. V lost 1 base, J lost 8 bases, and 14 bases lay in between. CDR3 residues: CATSDLETSGYEQFF. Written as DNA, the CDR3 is TGTGCCACCAGTGATTTAGAGACCAGCGGGTATGAGCAGTTCTTC.

The CDR3, as DNA: TGTGCCAGCAGTGAAGGAAGCGGCTACAATGAGCAGTTCTTC. This encodes CASSEGSGYNEQFF. The chain carries TRBV6-1 and TRBJ2-1; D is possibly TRBD2 (5 bases). Per germline, CDR1 MNHNS and CDR2 SASEGT. Trimming took off 1 base at V and 3 bases at J, with 7 bases between the two ends. The CDR3 totals 14 residues.

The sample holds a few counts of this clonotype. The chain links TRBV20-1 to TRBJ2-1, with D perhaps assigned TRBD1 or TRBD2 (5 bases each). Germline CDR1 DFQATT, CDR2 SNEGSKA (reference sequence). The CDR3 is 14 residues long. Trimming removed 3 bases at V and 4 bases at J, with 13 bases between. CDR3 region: CSASGGGMYNEQFF. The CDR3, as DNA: TGCAGTGCTAGTGGGGGTGGGATGTACAATGAGCAGTTCTTC.

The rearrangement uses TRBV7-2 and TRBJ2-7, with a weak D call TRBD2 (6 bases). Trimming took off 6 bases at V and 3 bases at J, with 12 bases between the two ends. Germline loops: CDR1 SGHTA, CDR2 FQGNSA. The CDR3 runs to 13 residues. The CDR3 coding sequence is TGTGCCAGCAGACTCGGGGGAGACTACGAGCAGTACGTC. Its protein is CASRLGGDYEQYV.

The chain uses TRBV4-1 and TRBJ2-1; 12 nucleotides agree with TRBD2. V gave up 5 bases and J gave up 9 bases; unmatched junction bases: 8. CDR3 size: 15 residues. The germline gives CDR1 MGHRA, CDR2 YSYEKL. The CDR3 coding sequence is TGCGCCAGCAGCACCCTAGCGGGGGGGGCTGGTGAGCAGTTCTTC. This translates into CASSTLAGGAGEQFF.

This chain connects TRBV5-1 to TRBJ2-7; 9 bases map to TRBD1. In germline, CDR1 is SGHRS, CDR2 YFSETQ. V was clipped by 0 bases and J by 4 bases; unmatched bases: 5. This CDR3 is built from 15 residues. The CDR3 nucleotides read TGCGCCAGCAGCTTGGCTAGGGACAGGGTTTACGAGCAGTACGTC. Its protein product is CASSLARDRVYEQYV.

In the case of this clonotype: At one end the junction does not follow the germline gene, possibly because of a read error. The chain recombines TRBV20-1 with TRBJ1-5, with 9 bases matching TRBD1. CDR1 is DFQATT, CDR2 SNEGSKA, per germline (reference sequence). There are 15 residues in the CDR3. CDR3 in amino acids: CGAGPGQGKGQPRHF. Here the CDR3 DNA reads TGCGGTGCGGGACCGGGACAGGGAAAGGGGCAGCCCCGGCATTTT.

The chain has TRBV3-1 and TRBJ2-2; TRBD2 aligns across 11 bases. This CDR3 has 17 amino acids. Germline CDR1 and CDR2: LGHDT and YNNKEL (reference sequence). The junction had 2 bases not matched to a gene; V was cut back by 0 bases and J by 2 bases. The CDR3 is CASSQEGLAANTGELFF. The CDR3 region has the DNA TGTGCCAGCAGCCAAGAGGGACTAGCGGCCAACACCGGGGAGCTGTTTTTT.

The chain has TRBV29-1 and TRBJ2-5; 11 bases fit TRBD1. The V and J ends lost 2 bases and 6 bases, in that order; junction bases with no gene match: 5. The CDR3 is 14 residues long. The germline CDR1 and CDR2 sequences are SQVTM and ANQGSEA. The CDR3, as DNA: TGCAGCGTTGAAACCGGGACAGGGGGGCAGACCCAGTACTTC. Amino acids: CSVETGTGGQTQYF.

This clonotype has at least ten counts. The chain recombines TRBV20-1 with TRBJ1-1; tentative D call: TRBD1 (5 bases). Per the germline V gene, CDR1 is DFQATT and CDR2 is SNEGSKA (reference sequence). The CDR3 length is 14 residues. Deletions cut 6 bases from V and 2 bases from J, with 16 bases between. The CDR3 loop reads CSAPAGGLNTEAFF. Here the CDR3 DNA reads TGCAGTGCCCCGGCTGGGGGATTAAACACTGAAGCTTTCTTT.

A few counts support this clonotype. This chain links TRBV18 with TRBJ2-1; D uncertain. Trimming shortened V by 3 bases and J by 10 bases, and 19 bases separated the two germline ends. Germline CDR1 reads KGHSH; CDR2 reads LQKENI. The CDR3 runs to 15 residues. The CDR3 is CASSPTIHTTGEQFF. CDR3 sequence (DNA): TGTGCCAGCTCACCTACGATCCACACCACTGGGGAGCAGTTCTTC.

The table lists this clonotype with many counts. The CDR3 DNA reads TGTGCCAGCAGCCACGGACTGGCCTTCCCAGATACGCAGTATTTT. Its protein is CASSHGLAFPDTQYF. The V gene is TRBV28, the J gene TRBJ2-3, with a weak D call TRBD2 (5 bases). V lost 6 bases to trimming and J lost 4 bases, with 17 bases between them. CDR3 length: 15 residues. Germline-derived CDR1 and CDR2 are MDHEN and SYDVKM. The full variable domain, in which reference TRBV28 and TRBJ2-3 provide the parts outside the CDR3, is DVKVTQSSRYLVKRTGEKVFLECVQDMDHENMFWYRQDPGLGLRLIYFSYDVKMKEKGDIPEGYSVSREKKERFSLILESASTNQTSMYLCASSHGLAFPDTQYFGPGTRLTVL.

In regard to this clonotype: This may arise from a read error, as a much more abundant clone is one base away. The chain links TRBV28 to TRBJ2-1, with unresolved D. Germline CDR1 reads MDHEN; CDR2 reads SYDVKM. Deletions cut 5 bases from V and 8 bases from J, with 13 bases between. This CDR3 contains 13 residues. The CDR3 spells CASSPWGNDEQFF. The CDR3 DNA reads TGTGCCAGCAGTCCCTGGGGTAACGATGAGCAGTTCTTC.

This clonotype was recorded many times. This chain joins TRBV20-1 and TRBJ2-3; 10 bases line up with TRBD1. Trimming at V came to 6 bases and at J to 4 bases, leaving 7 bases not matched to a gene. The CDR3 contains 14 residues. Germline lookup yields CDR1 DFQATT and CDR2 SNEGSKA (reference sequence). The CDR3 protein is CSAKDRGWADTQYF. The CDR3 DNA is TGCAGTGCAAAGGACAGGGGGTGGGCAGATACGCAGTATTTT.

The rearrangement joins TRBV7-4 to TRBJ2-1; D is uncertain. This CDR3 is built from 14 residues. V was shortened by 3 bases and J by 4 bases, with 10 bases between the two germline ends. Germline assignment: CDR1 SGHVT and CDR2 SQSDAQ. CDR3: CASSFNGPYNEQFF. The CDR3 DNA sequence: TGTGCCAGCAGCTTCAATGGGCCTTACAATGAGCAGTTCTTC.

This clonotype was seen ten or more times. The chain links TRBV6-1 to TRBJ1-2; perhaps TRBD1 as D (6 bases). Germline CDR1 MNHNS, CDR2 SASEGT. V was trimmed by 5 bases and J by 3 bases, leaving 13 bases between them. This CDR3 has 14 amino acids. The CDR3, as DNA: TGTGCCAGCAGTCCCAGGGGCGAGGACTATGGCTACACCTTC. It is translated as CASSPRGEDYGYTF.

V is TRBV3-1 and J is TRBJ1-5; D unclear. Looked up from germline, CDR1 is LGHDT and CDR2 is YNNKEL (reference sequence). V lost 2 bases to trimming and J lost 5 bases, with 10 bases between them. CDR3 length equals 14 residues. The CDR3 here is CASSQFVTDQPQHF. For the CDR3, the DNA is TGTGCCAGCAGCCAATTTGTGACTGATCAGCCCCAGCATTTT.

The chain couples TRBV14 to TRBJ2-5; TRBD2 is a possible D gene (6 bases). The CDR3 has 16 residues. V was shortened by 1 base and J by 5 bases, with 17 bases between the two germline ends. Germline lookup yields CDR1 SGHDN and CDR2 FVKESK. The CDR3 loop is CASSQGYAGNVETQYF. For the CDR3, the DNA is TGTGCCAGCAGCCAAGGTTATGCGGGGAATGTTGAGACCCAGTACTTC.